This T cell receptor (beta chain) was sequenced during a study of technical replicates of blood from a few donors. V lost 3 bases, J lost 1 base, and 8 bases stayed unmatched. The CDR3 loop spans 16 amino acids. Germline CDR1 is LGHNA and CDR2 is YSLEER. Data came from immunoSEQ multiplex PCR; TCRdb stores just in-frame clones and leaves some out. The sample yields about 56,000 clones, more than 90% seen once. The TCR comes from a human donor in good health. Some clones in this sample may be carry-over from other donors' samples. The rearrangement links TRBV4-3 to TRBJ2-7; 8 nucleotides align to TRBD2. Input material: PBMCs. The CDR3 spells CASSQGTGTRSYEQYF. DNA for the CDR3: TGCGCCAGCAGCCAGGGTACCGGGACTAGATCCTACGAGCAGTACTTC.